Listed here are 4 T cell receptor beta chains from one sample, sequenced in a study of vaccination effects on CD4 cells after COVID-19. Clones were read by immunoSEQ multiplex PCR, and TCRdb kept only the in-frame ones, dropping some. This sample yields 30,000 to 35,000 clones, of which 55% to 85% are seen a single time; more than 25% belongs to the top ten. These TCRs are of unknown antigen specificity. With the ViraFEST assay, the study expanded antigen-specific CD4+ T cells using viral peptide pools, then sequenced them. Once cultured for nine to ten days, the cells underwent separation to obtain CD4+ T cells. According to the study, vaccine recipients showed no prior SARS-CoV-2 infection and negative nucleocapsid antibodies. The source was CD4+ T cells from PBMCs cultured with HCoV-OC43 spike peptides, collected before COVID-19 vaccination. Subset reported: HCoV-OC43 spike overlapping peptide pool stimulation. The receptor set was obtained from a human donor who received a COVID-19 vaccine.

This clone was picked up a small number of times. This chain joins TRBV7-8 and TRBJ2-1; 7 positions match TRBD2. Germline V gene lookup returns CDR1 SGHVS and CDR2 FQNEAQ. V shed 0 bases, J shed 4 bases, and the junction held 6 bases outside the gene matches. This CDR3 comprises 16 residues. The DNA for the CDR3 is TGTGCCAGCAGCTTAGCTGGCGGGAGTACTTACAATGAGCAGTTCTTC. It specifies CASSLAGGSTYNEQFF. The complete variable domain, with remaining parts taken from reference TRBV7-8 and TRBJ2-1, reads GAGVSQSPRYKVAKRGQDVALRCDPISGHVSLFWYQQALGQGPEFLTYFQNEAQLDKSGLPSDRFFAERPEGSVSTLKIQRTQQEDSAVYLCASSLAGGSTYNEQFFGPGTRLTVL.

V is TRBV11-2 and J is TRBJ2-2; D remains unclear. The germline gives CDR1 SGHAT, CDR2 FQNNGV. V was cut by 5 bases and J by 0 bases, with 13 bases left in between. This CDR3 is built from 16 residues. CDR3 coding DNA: TGTGCCAGCAGCCAAGCCGCATCCGCGAACACCGGGGAGCTGTTTTTT. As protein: CASSQAASANTGELFF.

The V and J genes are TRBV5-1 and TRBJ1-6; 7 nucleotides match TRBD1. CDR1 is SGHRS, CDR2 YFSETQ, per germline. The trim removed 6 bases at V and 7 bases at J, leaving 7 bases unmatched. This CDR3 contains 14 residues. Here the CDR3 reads CASNSGTDNSPLHF. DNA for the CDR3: TGCGCCAGCAATTCCGGGACAGACAATTCACCCCTCCACTTT.

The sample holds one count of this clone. CDR3 in amino acids: CSVGYQGSKYEQYF. CDR3 coding DNA: TGCAGCGTTGGGTACCAGGGCAGTAAGTACGAGCAGTACTTC. The chain uses TRBV29-1 and TRBJ2-7; D is perhaps TRBD1 (5 bases). The V and J ends lost 4 bases and 4 bases respectively, with 17 bases between them. This CDR3 is built from 14 residues. The germline V gene encodes CDR1 SQVTM and CDR2 ANQGSEA.